This TCR beta chain was identified during a study of blood T cell repertoires in COVID-19 (dated by TCRdb to the early 2020s). Study-level background: Collaborator samples came from the United States, Italy and Spain and covered acute and convalescent phases of COVID-19. The prospective study material was composed of cDNA or gDNA derived from T cells, B-cell-depleted T cells, or PBMCs. Deeply sampled blood TCRbeta repertoires from subjects exposed to, actively infected with, or recovered from COVID-19 were included in the dataset. The repertoires were made available in a free public database intended to serve as a resource for research on the immune response to SARS-CoV-2. The samples were drawn from the first 160 participants of the ongoing ImmuneRACE study and from 950 to 1,500 subjects provided by 6 global collaborators. The sample metadata nearly always contained a de-identified subject ID, COVID-19 status, age in years and sex. Where HLA class I and class II types were available, the types were taken from metadata supplied by the sample provider, not from assay-based typing.

As for this clone: Which antigen it targets is not known. It has no much larger one-base neighbor in the sample; base qualities were not kept.

The immunoSEQ Assay, a bias-controlled multiplex PCR, was used to amplify TCRbeta CDR3 regions from genomic DNA. The original methods were these. Nucleated cell counts per sample were estimated from amplification of reference gene primers within the assay. To quantify the absolute abundance of each unique TCRbeta CDR3 rearrangement, sequence reads were collapsed and filtered. For each sample, productive Simpson clonality was calculated by taking the square root of Simpson's diversity index across productive rearrangements. In its TCRdb copy, this immuneACCESS table keeps in-frame sequences only and misses some clones. Where compared with another copy, unresolved V genes explain less than half of these, and the others have no known cause. That table gives V, J and clone size, and the DNA gave D and trimming. The sample table contains about 440,000 clones; only one count was recorded for roughly 89% of them. In total, the top ten clones hold roughly 4% of the sample.

Collaborating institutions collected whole blood in K2EDTA tubes following their own protocols. For TCRbeta analysis, collaborator samples were shipped as frozen whole blood, as isolated PBMCs, or as DNA extracted from either sample type. Findings and caveats that apply to the study as a whole: How much clinical and demographic metadata was included differed by source and by participant, and the metadata was provided uncurated.

Sequenced input: peripheral blood. The sequence derives from a woman in her twenties or thirties with acute or convalescent COVID-19.

DNA sequence: TGCGCCAGCAGCTTGGGGGCCAGGGGGCGTGTAGATACGCAGTATTTT. Its translation is CASSLGARGRVDTQYF. The rearranged chain carries TRBV5-1 and TRBJ2-3, and 8 bases in between align with TRBD1. The germline V gene sets CDR1 to SGHRS and CDR2 to YFSETQ. The junction shows trimming of 0 bases on V and 5 bases on J, and the gene matches do not reach 8 bases of it. Inclusive of the bounding cysteine and phenylalanine, the CDR3 is 16 residues long. The entry retains the CDR3 DNA only, 48 bases that are in frame from base 1.